These 15 T cell receptor beta chains were sequenced from one sample in a study of blood T cell repertoires in COVID-19. Libraries were prepared by immunoSEQ multiplex PCR; TCRdb keeps only in-frame clonotypes and omits some of them. The sample includes a few hundred thousand clones, 80% to 90% of them seen just once. Sequenced: PBMCs or T cells enriched from blood (not recorded which). These receptors were collected from a man between 18 and 35 years old with acute COVID-19.

The rearrangement joins TRBV11-2 to TRBJ2-2; TRBD2 matches 8 bases. With V trimmed by 10 bases and J by 7 bases, 11 bases remained unmatched. The V gene's germline CDR1 is SGHAT and CDR2 FQNNGV. This CDR3 is 14 amino acids long. This chain's CDR3 is CATSWTSLGGELFF. The CDR3, as DNA: TGTGCCACCAGTTGGACTAGCTTAGGCGGGGAGCTGTTTTTT.

The chain joins TRBV7-3 to TRBJ2-1; D gene ambiguous. CDR1 SGHTA and CDR2 FQGTGA come from the germline V gene. Trimming shortened V by 6 bases and J by 0 bases, and 12 bases separated the two germline ends. CDR3 size: 15 residues. The CDR3 here is CASSLDLSSYNEQFF. In nucleotides, the CDR3 is TGTGCCAGCAGTCTTGACTTGAGCTCCTACAATGAGCAGTTCTTC.

This chain links TRBV10-3 with TRBJ2-1; 7 bases align to TRBD2. This CDR3 is 13 amino acids long. The V gene's germline CDR1 is ENHRY and CDR2 SYGVKD. V was clipped by 6 bases and J by 4 bases; unmatched bases: 3. CDR3 amino acids: CAIREAGYNEQFF. CDR3 DNA sequence: TGTGCCATCAGGGAAGCGGGGTACAATGAGCAGTTCTTC.

The chain joins TRBV3-1 (or the pseudogene TRBV3-2) to TRBJ2-7; TRBD2 is a possible D gene (5 bases). Trimming removed 4 bases at V and 6 bases at J, with 16 bases between. The V gene's germline CDR1 is LGHDT and CDR2 YNNKEL (reference sequence). This CDR3 spans 14 amino acids. The CDR3 DNA follows: TGTGCCAGCAGCCTCCTAAACGCGGGCGGCGAGCAGTACTTC. Its protein is CASSLLNAGGEQYF.

V and J are TRBV10-3 and TRBJ1-1; the D gene is possibly TRBD1 (5 bases). There are 13 residues in the CDR3. Germline lookup yields CDR1 ENHRY and CDR2 SYGVKD. The ends were cut back, 6 bases at V and 3 bases at J, with 11 bases in the middle. The CDR3 nucleotides are TGTGCCATCAGGACAGCCCCAGACACTGAAGCTTTCTTT. Residues: CAIRTAPDTEAFF.

The V call is TRBV4-1, the J call TRBJ1-5; D is uncertain. The CDR3 has 15 amino acids. Trimming took 3 bases from V and 6 from J, leaving 15 bases between them. Germline CDR1 and CDR2: MGHRA and YSYEKL. The CDR3 DNA reads TGCGCCAGCAGCCAGGCCAGAGCCCGGGGTCAGCCCCAGCATTTT. It translates to CASSQARARGQPQHF.

CDR3 amino acids: CASSSRAGGYQPQHF. CDR3 sequence (DNA): TGTGCCAGCAGTTCCAGAGCAGGGGGCTATCAGCCCCAGCATTTT. The rearrangement uses TRBV28 and TRBJ1-5; 8 bases align to TRBD1. With 4 bases clipped from V and 5 bases from J, the junction kept 7 bases outside the gene matches. This CDR3 is 15 amino acids long. The germline V gene encodes CDR1 MDHEN and CDR2 SYDVKM.

The V and J genes are TRBV5-4 and TRBJ2-2, with 7 positions matching TRBD1. CDR3 length equals 15 residues. Germline CDR1 SGHNT, CDR2 YYREEE (reference sequence). V was clipped by 5 bases and J by 0 bases; unmatched bases: 4. This CDR3 is CASSRDRANTGELFF. CDR3 DNA sequence: TGTGCCAGCAGTCGGGACAGAGCGAACACCGGGGAGCTGTTTTTT.

The V gene is TRBV4-1, the J gene TRBJ2-7; perhaps TRBD1 as D (5 bases). The germline CDR1 and CDR2 sequences are MGHRA and YSYEKL. V shed 3 bases and J shed 2 bases, with 14 bases lying between them. This CDR3 region has 15 residues. CDR3 sequence reads: CASSHLGQPPYEQYF. The CDR3 coding sequence is TGCGCCAGCAGCCATCTAGGACAACCCCCCTACGAGCAGTACTTC.

V is TRBV24-1 and J is TRBJ1-5, with a weak D call TRBD1 (5 bases). The CDR3 totals 13 residues. V shed 9 bases and J shed 4 bases, with 12 bases lying between them. CDR1 KGHDR and CDR2 SFDVKD come from the germline V gene. This CDR3 is CATQTRGNQPQHF. The CDR3 DNA follows: TGTGCCACCCAAACCCGGGGGAATCAGCCCCAGCATTTT.

The rearrangement uses TRBV19 and TRBJ2-7, with 7 bases aligning to TRBD2. After removal of 3 bases from V and 6 bases from J, the junction contained 2 bases not matched to a gene. The CDR3 has 12 amino acids. Germline lookup yields CDR1 LNHDA and CDR2 SQIVND (reference sequence). Here the CDR3 DNA reads TGTGCCAGTAGTATGTGGGGGGGCGAGCAGTACTTC. Protein: CASSMWGGEQYF.

The CDR3 region is CASSLTPGQGARAFF. The CDR3 DNA follows: TGTGCCAGCAGCTTAACCCCGGGACAGGGGGCGCGAGCTTTCTTT. The rearrangement uses TRBV13 and TRBJ1-1; 12 bases are a match to TRBD1. Germline loops: CDR1 PRHDT, CDR2 FYEKMQ (reference sequence). This CDR3 region has 15 residues. Losses at the gene ends were 2 bases for V and 10 bases for J; bases not matched to a gene: 8.

The rearrangement joins TRBV27 to TRBJ1-2; unclear D gene. The germline V and J ends were trimmed by 6 bases and 4 bases, with 21 bases remaining between them. Germline V gene sequence: CDR1 MNHEY, CDR2 SMNVEV (reference sequence). The CDR3 covers 16 residues. CDR3 sequence: CASRLLGSGKSYGYTF. Here the CDR3 DNA reads TGTGCCAGCAGACTTCTAGGGAGTGGTAAGAGCTATGGCTACACCTTC.

The chain links TRBV28 to TRBJ1-2, with D possibly matching TRBD1 (5 bases). The CDR3 loop spans 18 amino acids. Germline CDR1 MDHEN, CDR2 SYDVKM. Trimming cost V 6 bases and J 1 base, with 24 bases left between them. In DNA, the CDR3 is TGTGCCAGCAGACCAACTGCCGGGGACTGGAGATTTAACTATGGCTACACCTTC. It yields the protein CASRPTAGDWRFNYGYTF.

This chain joins TRBV5-1 and TRBJ1-2, with 10 bases matching TRBD1. Germline CDR1 is SGHRS and CDR2 is YFSETQ. The CDR3 contains 14 residues. The V segment lost 5 bases and the J segment 8 bases; nucleotides outside the gene matches: 9. CDR3 amino acids: CASSLSGTGDGYTF. CDR3 sequence (DNA): TGCGCCAGCAGTTTAAGTGGGACAGGGGACGGCTACACCTTC.